This T cell receptor beta chain was identified in a study of blood T cells in healthy people across ages. Study-level results: In these data, TCR beta diversity tracked strongly with naive T cell percentage. Both naive CD4+ cell counts and diversity were greater in long-lived donors than in aged donors. Age showed a roughly linear inverse relationship with TCR beta diversity per million T cells. Any conclusive comparison of naive versus antigen-experienced cells was prevented by using unsorted PBMCs.

The CDR3 runs to 16 residues. This clonotype was seen a handful of times. What it binds is not known. Then a second PCR, running about 6 to 11 cycles, was carried out with a sample-barcoded 5' primer and a J-beta primer mix. TCRdb called the 5' RACE reads again in MiXCR, with one record for every CDR3 protein. The sample holds around 1.7 million distinct CDR3 sequences, about 28% seen once. The receptor's source is a woman in her thirties in good health. The rearrangement links TRBV21-1 to TRBJ1-2; TRBD1, the D gene given by the table, was not confirmed from the DNA. TRBV21-1 is described as a pseudogene. The sample taken for sequencing was blood. The CDR3 sequence: CASSVDTGDGPYGYTF. The DNA for the CDR3 is TGTGCCAGCAGCGTCGACACAGGGGACGGCCCCTATGGCTACACCTTC.